The 6 T cell receptor beta chains presented below share a single source sample, sequenced in a study of shared clonotypes between healthy human individuals. Sequencing used immunoSEQ multiplex PCR; TCRdb keeps in-frame clones, though not all of them. The sample yields hundreds of thousands of clones, approximately 73% seen once. The sample comprised memory CD4+ T cells sorted from blood. This sample's subset: CD45RA-negative fraction. The origin of the receptors is a woman in her thirties in good health.

This sequence joins TRBV19 and TRBJ2-7, with 8 bases fitting TRBD2. Germline V gives CDR1 LNHDA, CDR2 SQIVND (reference sequence). The CDR3 runs 14 residues. J lost 6 bases, V lost 3 bases, and 7 bases had no gene match. CDR3 nucleotide sequence: TGTGCCAGTAGTATGCCGGGACTAGAGTCCGAGCAGTACTTC. It encodes CASSMPGLESEQYF.

The chain couples TRBV18 to TRBJ2-5; TRBD1 matches at 10 bases. The J call may not be correct, given that the DNA end is closer to TRBJ2-7. Germline V gene sequence: CDR1 KGHSH, CDR2 LQKENI. The CDR3 contains 15 residues. This chain's CDR3 is CASSPDRGHSYEQYF. The CDR3 bases are TGTGCCAGCTCACCTGACAGGGGGCATTCCTACGAGCAGTACTTC.

This clone was seen only a few times. This sample includes further DNA sequences coding for the same CDR3. The chain has TRBV11-2 and TRBJ2-3; D not resolved. Germline-derived CDR1 and CDR2 are SGHAT and FQNNGV. V was trimmed by 1 base and J by 0 bases, leaving 5 bases between them. The CDR3 runs to 14 residues. CDR3 sequence (DNA): TGTGCCAGCAGCTTAGCCTGGAGCACAGATACGCAGTATTTT. It specifies CASSLAWSTDTQYF.

A remark on this clone: Additional DNA sequences in this sample encode the identical CDR3. The chain is built from TRBV7-2 and TRBJ1-5, with 8 bases that match TRBD1. Germline CDR1 reads SGHTA; CDR2 reads FQGNSA. This CDR3 region has 13 residues. V was clipped by 5 bases and J by 7 bases; unmatched bases: 4. The CDR3 bases are TGTGCCAGCAGCCTACAGGGGGACCAGCCCCAGCATTTT. Its translation: CASSLQGDQPQHF.

In this sample, this clone turned up once. The V call is TRBV25-1, the J call TRBJ2-2, with 10 bases that match TRBD1. Per the germline V gene, CDR1 is MGHDK and CDR2 is SYGVNS. The CDR3 has 14 amino acids. V shed 9 bases and J 2 bases; nucleotides not matched to a gene: 3. The CDR3 here is CASRTGGNTGELFF. DNA of the CDR3: TGTGCCAGTCGGACAGGGGGTAACACCGGGGAGCTGTTTTTT.

The V and J genes are TRBV12-5 and TRBJ2-3, with TRBD1 matching 8 bases. From germline, CDR1 is LGHNT and CDR2 FRNRAP. The J segment lost 8 bases and the V segment lost 0 bases, leaving 7 bases of the junction unmatched. The CDR3 length is 15 residues. As DNA, the CDR3 is TGTGCTAGTGGTTTGGTACCCCCCACAGGGGGTACGCAGTATTTT. It translates to CASGLVPPTGGTQYF.